The present T cell receptor beta chain was sequenced within a study of shared clonotypes between healthy human individuals (dated by TCRdb to 2020 to 2021). In terms of the full investigation: A couple of women and a few men aged 18 to 49 years were included in the cohort. For each donor, CD4 naive and CD4 memory were each given three plates, CD8 naive was given two plates, and CD8 memory was given one plate. To estimate repertoire size and how much clonotypes are shared between individuals, the study performed deep sequencing of blood TCR repertoires from roughly five healthy adults. Different laboratories and diverse techniques were used to prepare libraries and sequence TCR repertoires, to increase sequencing depth and limit assay-specific biases. Each donor's leukapheresis produced roughly between roughly 0.85 and 9.5 billion PBMCs. Broader findings and caveats from the paper: Naive subsets generally had larger estimated clonotype richness than memory subsets did. Clonotypes shared by all four sorted-subset donors showed higher generation probabilities than non-shared clonotypes. Because the study included only a small number of donors, the genetic and exposure-history diversity represented was limited. Sampling was restricted to blood, and TCR repertoires in tissues likely differ from the TCR repertoires found in blood. When a handful of donors were compared, the shared fraction of clonotypes was about 5.5% for naive CD4, approximately 3.5% for naive CD8, 2% to 2.5% for memory CD4, and 0.4% for memory CD8. Incomplete sequencing was indicated by rarefaction of sorted-subset datasets, despite the large sequencing depth. Pairwise subsampling led to the expectation that sequencing depth would affect the degree of clonotype sharing among donors.

Remarks on this clone: Its antigen specificity is not known. It has no much larger one-base neighbor in the sample; base qualities were not kept.

The donors were healthy, HIV-negative adults with no recently reported acute infections or vaccinations. All donors were Caucasian adults living in Nashville, Tennessee, USA. CD4+ T cells were enriched by magnetic negative selection; naive cells were then positively selected on CD45RA, and the negative fraction formed the memory subset. Blood was obtained by leukapheresis, after which PBMCs were separated by Ficoll-Histopaque density gradient centrifugation and cryopreserved in liquid nitrogen vapor phase. Purity and quantity of every magnetically sorted T cell population were checked by analytical flow cytometry. Genomic DNA was isolated from every sorted fraction and measured by UV absorbance on a Nanodrop 2000c. After removal of 5 bases from V and 7 bases from J, the junction retains 13 bases not matched to a gene. Reading from cysteine to phenylalanine, the CDR3 counts 15 amino acids. The entry retains the CDR3 DNA only, 45 bases that are in frame from base 1. From a lookup of the germline V gene, CDR1 and CDR2 are SGHVS and FQNEAQ.

Using the deep immunoSEQ assay, TCR CDR3 regions were amplified from genomic DNA by multiplex PCR. Genomic DNA extracted from each cell subset was distributed evenly over all wells of several immunoSEQ 96-well plates, and each plate served as one replicate. Each replicate PCR for sorted subsets received about 0.2 ug genomic DNA, equal to 28,000 or so T cell genomes. Purified libraries were quantified with a Qubit 3.0 fluorometer, sized on a Bioanalyzer 2100, and re-quantified with the KAPA Library Quantification kit. Every immunoSEQ 96-well plate was sequenced on a separate single-read 150-cycle Illumina NextSeq 550 flow cell. On the authors' methods: The immunoSEQ output contained only junctional sequences without quality scores, so filtering could not match that applied to full-length reads. Sequences were annotated with PyIR, a Python wrapper for IgBLAST v1.9, using IMGT germline references to assign V/J genes and CDR3. Any read was removed if the V/J assignment was weak (E-value above 1e-6), the CDR3 was missing, or the read contained stop codons, out-of-frame junctions, or ambiguous translated residues. V3J clonotypes were defined as sequences sharing the same inferred V gene, J gene, and CDR3 amino acid sequence. The percentage overlap between two repertoires was calculated by dividing the number of shared unique clonotypes by the size of the smaller repertoire. Richness of each repertoire was evaluated using RTK rarefaction, the Chao1 estimator, and Recon v2.1 estimates of unobserved clonotypes. OLGA was used to compute generation probabilities for all TCRbeta clonotypes that the gDNA method yielded from a few donors. Held by TCRdb, this immuneACCESS table contains in-frame sequences only and omits some clones. Under half of the omission traces to an unresolved V gene where checked; the cause of the rest is unknown. V and J calls and clone size follow that table, whereas D and trimming were derived from the DNA. This sample comprises about 610,000 clones, 95% to 98% of them detected only once. In total, the top ten clones hold 0.045% to 0.07% of the sample.

The chain was built from TRBV7-8 and TRBJ2-7; 8 central bases correspond to TRBD2. The source of this sequence is a woman aged 30 to 39 in good health. The sample comprised naive CD4+ T cells sorted from blood. What this sample's cell subset or site label stands for: CD45RA+ positively selected. The nucleotide sequence reads TGTGCCAGCAGCCTGGCGGGACTAGGGACGGGGGAGCAGTACTTC. Its protein is CASSLAGLGTGEQYF.